One and the same sample provided the 25 T cell receptor beta chains below, sequenced in a study of cytomegalovirus exposure and HLA in healthy donors. With 60 Vbeta and 13 Jbeta primers, the PCR was carried out. Clones were sequenced by immunoSEQ multiplex PCR, and TCRdb holds only the in-frame ones, with some missing. This sample yields 85,000 to 95,000 clones, of which 60% to 85% are seen a single time; around 5% belongs to the top ten. Material: PBMCs. The receptors shown here come from a man aged 25-45 years in good health and CMV-seropositive.

This chain uses TRBV7-8 with TRBJ2-1; D uncertain. The V gene lost 3 bases and the J gene lost 7 bases, with 10 bases spanning the gap. The CDR3 contains 13 residues. Germline V gives CDR1 SGHVS, CDR2 FQNEAQ. CDR3 in amino acids: CASSFGRQNEQFF. The CDR3 nucleotides read TGTGCCAGCAGCTTCGGCAGGCAGAATGAGCAGTTCTTC.

V is TRBV15 and J is TRBJ2-6, with 10 nucleotides matching TRBD1. The CDR3 sequence is 19 residues long. The junction had 13 bases not matched to a gene; V was cut back by 5 bases and J by 3 bases. From germline, CDR1 is LNHNV and CDR2 YYDKDF (reference sequence). The CDR3 loop reads CATSPRTGTGVVGANVLTF. The CDR3 nucleotides are TGTGCCACCAGCCCCCGAACCGGGACAGGGGTTGTTGGGGCCAACGTCCTGACTTTC. The variable domain in full, completed from reference TRBV15 and TRBJ2-6, reads DAMVIQNPRYQVTQFGKPVTLSCSQTLNHNVMYWYQQKSSQAPKLLFHYYDKDFNNEADTPDNFQSRRPNTSFCFLDIRSPGLGDTAMYLCATSPRTGTGVVGANVLTFGAGSRLTVL.

V and J are TRBV9 and TRBJ2-5; 12 positions match TRBD1. The CDR3 totals 20 residues. Trimming at V came to 3 bases and at J to 2 bases, leaving 17 bases not matched to a gene. Germline-derived CDR1 and CDR2 are SGDLS and YYNGEE. In DNA form, the CDR3 reads TGTGCCAGCAGCGCCCTACCGGGACAGGGGGCGCGTCCCACGCAAGAGACCCAGTACTTC. Protein product: CASSALPGQGARPTQETQYF. Based on the CDR3 plus reference TRBV9 and TRBJ2-5, the full variable domain is DSGVTQTPKHLITATGQRVTLRCSPRSGDLSVYWYQQSLDQGLQFLIQYYNGEERAKGNILERFSAQQFPDLHSELNLSSLELGDSALYFCASSALPGQGARPTQETQYFGPGTRLLVL.

Points on this clone: The junction differs from germline at one of its ends, possibly a read error. DNA of the CDR3: TGTGCCAGCAGTGAAACAGGGGGACCGTCCTTC. Encoded protein: CASSETGGPSF. V is TRBV6-1 and J is TRBJ1-2, with 8 bases that match TRBD1. The CDR3 has 11 residues. CDR1 is MNHNS, CDR2 SASEGT, per germline.

The chain is built from TRBV9 and TRBJ2-5, with 12 bases lining up with TRBD1. This CDR3 is built from 16 residues. Germline CDR1 SGDLS, CDR2 YYNGEE. V was clipped by 0 bases and J by 5 bases; unmatched bases: 5. CDR3 DNA: TGTGCCAGCAGCGTAGCGGGACAGGGGGCATCGGAGACCCAGTACTTC. As protein: CASSVAGQGASETQYF. Drawing the rest from reference TRBV9 and TRBJ2-5, the complete variable domain is DSGVTQTPKHLITATGQRVTLRCSPRSGDLSVYWYQQSLDQGLQFLIQYYNGEERAKGNILERFSAQQFPDLHSELNLSSLELGDSALYFCASSVAGQGASETQYFGPGTRLLVL.

This clone came up once. The chain couples TRBV6-1 to TRBJ2-7; D is perhaps TRBD1 (6 bases). The germline V gene encodes CDR1 MNHNS and CDR2 SASEGT. This CDR3 spans 15 amino acids. V lost 6 bases and J 4 bases, leaving 19 bases between the germline ends. This chain's CDR3 is CASRRQQGTGYEQYF. CDR3 DNA sequence: TGTGCCAGCAGGCGTCAACAGGGTACGGGATACGAGCAGTACTTC.

The chain has TRBV7-9 and TRBJ2-5; the match to TRBD2 covers 8 bases. In germline, CDR1 is SEHNR, CDR2 FQNEAQ (reference sequence). The trim removed 5 bases at V and 0 bases at J, leaving 11 bases unmatched. The CDR3 totals 17 residues. CDR3 nucleotides: TGTGCCAGCAGCCGGGGGTCGGCGGGGGGTCACCAAGAGACCCAGTACTTC. Translation gives CASSRGSAGGHQETQYF.

The CDR3 sequence: CSVLKYNRMGTEAFF. The CDR3 DNA reads TGCAGCGTCTTAAAGTATAACAGAATGGGCACTGAAGCTTTCTTT. This chain connects TRBV29-1 to TRBJ1-1; D gene unclear. The CDR3 runs to 15 residues. V was shortened by 6 bases and J by 4 bases, with 21 bases between the two germline ends. In germline, CDR1 is SQVTM, CDR2 ANQGSEA. The full variable domain, completed using reference TRBV29-1 and TRBJ1-1, is SAVISQKPSRDICQRGTSLTIQCQVDSQVTMMFWYRQQPGQSLTLIATANQGSEATYESGFVIDKFPISRPNLTFSTLTVSNMSPEDSSIYLCSVLKYNRMGTEAFFGQGTRLTVV.

The J gene is TRBJ1-1, the V gene TRBV6-5; tentatively, D is TRBD1 (6 bases). The CDR3 runs to 15 residues. The germline V gene encodes CDR1 MNHEY and CDR2 SVGAGI. Trimming pared 2 bases from V and 2 bases from J, leaving 12 bases between. The CDR3, as DNA: TGTGCCAGCAGTTACAACAGGGACCCAAACACTGAAGCTTTCTTT. Translated: CASSYNRDPNTEAFF.

This clone has just a few counts. This chain connects TRBV6-1 to TRBJ1-1; D not certain. V was pared by 6 bases and J by 0 bases, with 5 bases between. Germline CDR1 reads MNHNS; CDR2 reads SASEGT. There are 12 residues in the CDR3. CDR3 sequence reads: CASRGLNTEAFF. The CDR3 DNA sequence: TGTGCCAGCAGGGGCTTGAACACTGAAGCTTTCTTT.

The gene calls are TRBV5-5 and TRBJ1-3; tentative D call: TRBD1 (5 bases). Germline assignment: CDR1 SGHKS and CDR2 YYEKEE (reference sequence). Trimming pared 4 bases from V and 9 bases from J, leaving 8 bases between. The CDR3 is 11 residues long. The CDR3 region is CASSPGGTIYF. In DNA, the CDR3 is TGTGCCAGCAGCCCCGGGGGCACCATATATTTT.

The gene calls are TRBV14 and TRBJ1-1; the D gene is possibly TRBD1 (6 bases). The CDR3 runs to 18 residues. The germline gives CDR1 SGHDN, CDR2 FVKESK. Trimming removed 1 base at V and 3 bases at J, with 21 bases between. The CDR3 loop is CASSQVRGFLGGDTEAFF. The CDR3 DNA follows: TGTGCCAGCAGCCAAGTGAGGGGTTTTCTAGGGGGGGACACTGAAGCTTTCTTT.

This sequence joins TRBV18 and TRBJ1-1; 7 nucleotides align to TRBD1. This CDR3 spans 16 amino acids. Looked up from germline, CDR1 is KGHSH and CDR2 is LQKENI. The junction had 6 bases not matched to a gene; V was cut back by 1 base and J by 1 base. The CDR3 nucleotides are TGTGCCAGCTCACCACTCCTCCAGGGGGAGAACACTGAAGCTTTCTTT. This encodes CASSPLLQGENTEAFF.

CDR3 loop: CASRPLLGSQRTQYF. The CDR3 DNA reads as TGTGCCAGCCGACCCCTTCTCGGGAGCCAAAGGACCCAGTACTTC. The V call is TRBV6-5, the J call TRBJ2-5; D perhaps matches TRBD2 (6 bases). Looked up from germline, CDR1 is MNHEY and CDR2 is SVGAGI. This CDR3 contains 15 residues. The V end was cut by 8 bases, the J end by 7 bases, with 23 bases between.

A word on this clone: Other nucleotide sequences in the sample specify the same CDR3. The rearrangement uses TRBV11-1 and TRBJ1-6, with a tentative D call TRBD1 (6 bases). V gave up 3 bases and J gave up 5 bases, with 8 bases separating them. This CDR3 is 14 amino acids long. In germline, CDR1 is SGHAT, CDR2 FQDESV (reference sequence). The CDR3 loop reads CASSFRGNNSPLHF. As DNA, the CDR3 is TGTGCCAGCAGCTTCAGGGGAAATAATTCACCCCTCCACTTT.

This clone was recorded only once. The genes are TRBV5-1 and TRBJ2-7, with D possibly TRBD2 on 6 matching bases. There are 13 residues in the CDR3. The germline V and J ends were trimmed by 4 bases and 3 bases, with 11 bases remaining between them. Germline V gene lookup returns CDR1 SGHRS and CDR2 YFSETQ. CDR3 residues: CASSPSGDYEQYF. CDR3 coding DNA: TGCGCCAGCAGCCCTTCGGGGGACTACGAGCAGTACTTC.

This rearrangement joins TRBV4-1 to TRBJ1-1; D not certain. The CDR3 spans 18 residues. V lost 0 bases to trimming and J lost 1 base, with 18 bases between them. Germline loops: CDR1 MGHRA, CDR2 YSYEKL. The CDR3 coding sequence is TGCGCCAGCAGCCAAGAAGAGGAATCAAGGTTTAAGAACACTGAAGCTTTCTTT. It encodes CASSQEEESRFKNTEAFF.

This clone was detected once. The rearrangement links TRBV7-9 to TRBJ2-1; weak D call: TRBD2 (6 bases). Germline V gene data show CDR1 as SEHNR and CDR2 as FQNEAQ (reference sequence). The CDR3 consists of 13 residues. Between the trimmed V and J ends, which lost 3 bases and 10 bases, there was a span of 13 bases. The CDR3 is CASSFGDFGEQFF. The DNA for the CDR3 is TGTGCCAGCAGCTTTGGGGACTTTGGCGAGCAGTTCTTC. The full variable domain, rest sourced from reference TRBV7-9 and TRBJ2-1, is DTGVSQNPRHKITKRGQNVTFRCDPISEHNRLYWYRQTLGQGPEFLTYFQNEAQLEKSRLLSDRFSAERPKGSFSTLEIQRTEQGDSAMYLCASSFGDFGEQFFGPGTRLTVL.

This chain joins TRBV5-6 and TRBJ2-7; TRBD1 might be the D (5 bases). Germline V gene lookup returns CDR1 SGHDT and CDR2 YYEEEE. Between the trimmed V and J ends, which lost 4 bases and 6 bases, there was a span of 14 bases. The CDR3 consists of 13 residues. CDR3 nucleotides: TGTGCCAGCAGCCTCCAGCAGGGAACCGAGCAGTACTTC. This encodes CASSLQQGTEQYF. The full variable domain, with the rest looked up from reference TRBV5-6 and TRBJ2-7, is DAGVTQSPTHLIKTRGQQVTLRCSPKSGHDTVSWYQQALGQGPQFIFQYYEEEERQRGNFPDRFSGHQFPNYSSELNVNALLLGDSALYLCASSLQQGTEQYFGPGTRLTVT.

The gene calls are TRBV6-1 and TRBJ1-1; tentatively, D is TRBD1 (6 bases). The germline gives CDR1 MNHNS, CDR2 SASEGT. The V gene lost 6 bases and the J gene lost 0 bases, with 11 bases spanning the gap. CDR3 length: 14 residues. The CDR3 coding sequence is TGTGCCAGCAGGTATTGGGACATGAACACTGAAGCTTTCTTT. Protein: CASRYWDMNTEAFF.

This clone appeared a few times. The chain has TRBV9 and TRBJ1-1; a possible D gene is TRBD1 (6 bases). The CDR3 is 13 residues long. The germline V gene encodes CDR1 SGDLS and CDR2 YYNGEE. The V gene lost 3 bases and the J gene lost 4 bases, with 10 bases spanning the gap. In DNA form, the CDR3 reads TGTGCCAGCAGCGCCTGGGACACCACTGAAGCTTTCTTT. Its translation: CASSAWDTTEAFF.

This chain joins TRBV7-9 and TRBJ2-7; 9 nucleotides align to TRBD1. The CDR3 sequence is 14 residues long. CDR1 is SEHNR and CDR2 is FQNEAQ in the germline V gene (reference sequence). The CDR3 bases are TGTTCCAGCAGCTTCCCTAGGACAGGGGACGAGCAGTACGTC. Encoded protein: CSSSFPRTGDEQYV.

V is TRBV25-1 and J is TRBJ2-5; no definite D call. The V and J ends lost 8 bases and 5 bases respectively, with 12 bases between them. The V gene's germline CDR1 is MGHDK and CDR2 SYGVNS. There are 12 residues in the CDR3. As DNA, the CDR3 is TGTGCCAGCGTCGGGTCGGAGGAGACCCAGTACTTC. Translation gives CASVGSEETQYF.

The gene calls are TRBV5-5 and TRBJ1-1; no clear D. Germline CDR1 SGHKS, CDR2 YYEKEE (reference sequence). Trimming shortened V by 0 bases and J by 2 bases, and 5 bases separated the two germline ends. This CDR3 is built from 13 residues. The CDR3: CASSLGGNTEAFF. DNA for the CDR3: TGTGCCAGCAGCTTGGGCGGTAACACTGAAGCTTTCTTT.

The chain is built from TRBV14 and TRBJ2-7; 9 bases fit TRBD1. Germline values: CDR1 SGHDN, CDR2 FVKESK. V lost 4 bases, J lost 3 bases, and 4 bases stayed unmatched. The CDR3 has 14 residues. CDR3 loop: CASSLGQGRYEQYF. The DNA for the CDR3 is TGTGCCAGCAGCCTGGGACAGGGACGCTACGAGCAGTACTTC.